This passage covers 23 T cell receptor beta chains from one sample sequenced in a study of chemoradiotherapy in HPV16-positive cancers (dated by TCRdb to the early 2020s). Library method: the immunoSEQ multiplex PCR assay. The clones in this table, taken by TCRdb from immuneACCESS, are in-frame only. Not every clone is retained; where verified, under half of the shortfall comes from an unresolved V gene, and the cause of the rest is unknown. The sample includes about 68,000 clones, with around nine tenths observed a single time. The ten largest make up 4% to 5% of the sample. The sequencing used blood, collected from a patient who underwent chemoradiotherapy. All receptors come from a human donor with HPV-associated anogenital cancer.

The chain couples TRBV7-2 to TRBJ2-4; 7 positions agree with TRBD1. Germline CDR1 reads SGHTA; CDR2 reads FQGNSA. The junction had 9 bases not matched to a gene; V was cut back by 5 bases and J by 8 bases. The CDR3 covers 14 residues. The CDR3 protein is CASSQTGSGDIQYF. CDR3 nucleotide sequence: TGTGCCAGCAGCCAGACAGGGTCCGGGGACATTCAGTACTTC.

The chain has TRBV4-1 and TRBJ1-1, with 8 bases fitting TRBD1. Germline loops: CDR1 MGHRA, CDR2 YSYEKL. The CDR3 spans 16 residues. The J segment lost 1 base and the V segment lost 4 bases, leaving 8 bases of the junction unmatched. In DNA, the CDR3 is TGCGCCAGCAGCCCCAACCCGGACAGGGCGAACACTGAAGCTTTCTTT. Its protein product is CASSPNPDRANTEAFF.

V gene TRBV2 combines with J gene TRBJ2-5; D gene ambiguous. Between the trimmed V and J ends, which lost 3 bases and 7 bases, there was a span of 15 bases. The CDR3 covers 14 residues. Germline CDR1 reads SNHLY; CDR2 reads FYNNEI. The CDR3 nucleotides are TGTGCCAGCAGTGATGGACCGGTTCTGGGGACCCAGTACTTC. This codes for CASSDGPVLGTQYF.

The chain uses TRBV19 and TRBJ2-1, with TRBD1 identical over 9 bases. Germline V CDR1 and CDR2: LNHDA, SQIVND (reference sequence). The CDR3 consists of 15 residues. V lost 6 bases and J lost 8; bases outside the gene matches: 11. CDR3 sequence (DNA): TGTGCCAGTAGCAGAAAACGGACAGGGGTGGATGAGCAGTTCTTC. Its protein is CASSRKRTGVDEQFF.

This rearrangement joins TRBV2 to TRBJ2-5; 8 bases line up with TRBD2. The CDR3 extends over 14 amino acids. The V gene end was trimmed by 1 base and the J gene end by 5 bases; junction bases not matched to a gene: 3. Germline-derived CDR1 and CDR2 are SNHLY and FYNNEI. The CDR3 DNA reads TGTGCCAGCAGTGAAGTACTAGCGGCGGAGACCCAGTACTTC. Translated, it gives CASSEVLAAETQYF.

The genes are TRBV30 and TRBJ1-5; no clear D. The CDR3 is 14 residues long. Germline assignment: CDR1 GTSNPN and CDR2 SVGIG (reference sequence). The germline V and J ends were trimmed by 0 bases and 8 bases, with 14 bases remaining between them. The CDR3 loop is CAWSVPAGEEPQHF. The CDR3 DNA reads as TGTGCCTGGAGTGTGCCAGCCGGGGAAGAGCCCCAGCATTTT.

This clone was observed a single time. The chain couples TRBV9 to TRBJ2-2; D is possibly TRBD1 (7 bases). This CDR3 has 15 residues. From germline, CDR1 is SGDLS and CDR2 YYNGEE. Trimming shortened V by 3 bases and J by 6 bases, and 15 bases separated the two germline ends. The CDR3 nucleotides are TGTGCCAGCAGCGATCGGACTACAGGGGCCGGGGAGCTGTTTTTT. As protein: CASSDRTTGAGELFF.

The chain couples TRBV14 to TRBJ2-7, with 7 bases fitting TRBD2. V dropped 6 bases and J dropped 0; count of bases not matched to a gene: 5. CDR1 and CDR2 (germline): SGHDN, FVKESK. The length of the CDR3 is 14 residues. This chain's CDR3 is CASSPGTTSYEQYF. In nucleotides, the CDR3 is TGTGCCAGCAGTCCCGGGACTACCTCCTACGAGCAGTACTTC. Full variable domain (outside the CDR3, taken from reference TRBV14 and TRBJ2-7): EAGVTQFPSHSVIEKGQTVTLRCDPISGHDNLYWYRRVMGKEIKFLLHFVKESKQDESGMPNNRFLAERTGGTYSTLKVQPAELEDSGVYFCASSPGTTSYEQYFGPGTRLTVT.

The rearrangement uses TRBV25-1 and TRBJ2-1, with 12 nucleotides matching TRBD2. V trimming: 0 bases; J trimming: 6 bases; junction bases outside the gene matches: 6. Germline lookup yields CDR1 MGHDK and CDR2 SYGVNS. CDR3 length: 17 amino acids. The CDR3 is CASSEYRTSGTLNEQFF. The CDR3 DNA reads TGTGCCAGCAGTGAATATAGGACTAGCGGGACCCTCAATGAGCAGTTCTTC.

This chain links TRBV7-9 with TRBJ2-2, with 7 bases aligning to TRBD2. CDR1 is SEHNR, CDR2 FQNEAQ, per germline (reference sequence). V lost 5 bases and J lost 7; bases outside the gene matches: 19. This CDR3 comprises 18 residues. The CDR3 bases are TGTGCCAGCAGCCCCCGGGACTACCGACCTAAGGAGGGCGGGGAGCTGTTTTTT. Protein sequence: CASSPRDYRPKEGGELFF. The variable domain in full, with the rest retrieved from reference TRBV7-9 and TRBJ2-2, is DTGVSQNPRHKITKRGQNVTFRCDPISEHNRLYWYRQTLGQGPEFLTYFQNEAQLEKSRLLSDRFSAERPKGSFSTLEIQRTEQGDSAMYLCASSPRDYRPKEGGELFFGEGSRLTVL.

The chain employs TRBV4-1 and TRBJ2-1; D may be TRBD2 (6 bases). From germline, CDR1 is MGHRA and CDR2 YSYEKL. The CDR3 extends over 15 amino acids. V was shortened by 1 base and J by 5 bases, with 12 bases between the two germline ends. CDR3 loop: CASSQVAGTHNEQFF. The CDR3 DNA reads TGCGCCAGCAGCCAAGTCGCCGGGACTCACAATGAGCAGTTCTTC.

This chain uses TRBV19 with TRBJ1-4; 7 bases match TRBD1. Germline V lookup: CDR1 LNHDA, CDR2 SQIVND (reference sequence). This CDR3 has 14 residues. Losses at the gene ends were 5 bases for V and 4 bases for J; bases not matched to a gene: 4. CDR3 sequence: CASSRGQNNEKLFF. The CDR3 region has the DNA TGTGCCAGTAGTCGGGGACAGAATAATGAAAAACTGTTTTTT. Full variable domain (outside the CDR3, taken from reference TRBV19 and TRBJ1-4): DGGITQSPKYLFRKEGQNVTLSCEQNLNHDAMYWYRQDPGQGLRLIYYSQIVNDFQKGDIAEGYSVSREKKESFPLTVTSAQKNPTAFYLCASSRGQNNEKLFFGSGTQLSVL.

This clone was detected a few times. The chain carries TRBV7-2 and TRBJ1-3; D is unclear. Trimming stripped 8 bases from V and 4 bases from J, with 12 bases between. The CDR3 extends over 13 amino acids. Per germline, CDR1 SGHTA and CDR2 FQGNSA. CDR3 protein: CASLPSGGNTIYF. The CDR3, as DNA: TGTGCCAGCCTCCCATCGGGGGGAAACACCATATATTTT.

The genes are TRBV27 and TRBJ1-2; D uncertain. CDR1 is MNHEY and CDR2 is SMNVEV in the germline V gene (reference sequence). The CDR3 consists of 15 residues. The V and J ends lost 2 bases and 2 bases respectively, with 12 bases between them. The CDR3 DNA reads as TGTGCCAGCAGTTTAAGGCCAGGCATAAACTATGGCTACACCTTC. Its protein is CASSLRPGINYGYTF.

The chain uses TRBV28 and TRBJ2-4; TRBD1 aligns across 9 bases. Germline V CDR1 and CDR2: MDHEN, SYDVKM. There are 15 residues in the CDR3. Trimming cost V 7 bases and J 6 bases; bases outside gene matches: 10. DNA for the CDR3: TGTGCCAGCACGCGCACGACAGGGGGTTTAAACATTCAGTACTTC. It yields the protein CASTRTTGGLNIQYF.

V and J are TRBV11-1 and TRBJ2-7, with a tentative D call TRBD2 (6 bases). The V and J ends lost 5 bases and 0 bases respectively, with 11 bases between them. CDR1 and CDR2 (germline): SGHAT, FQDESV (reference sequence). The CDR3 loop spans 14 amino acids. The CDR3: CASSRQRASYEQYF. The CDR3 region has the DNA TGTGCCAGCAGCCGACAGCGGGCCTCCTACGAGCAGTACTTC.

V usage is TRBV6-1 and J usage is TRBJ1-4; 7 bases fit TRBD1. The V gene's germline CDR1 is MNHNS and CDR2 SASEGT. J lost 3 bases, V lost 1 base, and 11 bases had no gene match. The CDR3 runs to 18 residues. The CDR3 region has the DNA TGTGCCAGCAGTGAAGGGTCCCAGGGAAGGGGGCCTAATGAAAAACTGTTTTTT. Its protein product is CASSEGSQGRGPNEKLFF.

The chain combines TRBV6-1 with TRBJ2-5; 7 bases align to TRBD2. CDR1 is MNHNS, CDR2 SASEGT, per germline. Trimming took 4 bases from V and 3 from J; bases not matched to a gene: 8. The CDR3 consists of 15 residues. The CDR3 nucleotides read TGTGCCAGCAGTGGGGGGTGCGGGGGAAAAGAGACCCAGTACTTC. It translates to CASSGGCGGKETQYF.

V usage is TRBV7-9 and J usage is TRBJ2-3, with 10 nucleotides matching TRBD1. V was clipped by 6 bases and J by 2 bases; unmatched bases: 5. The CDR3 totals 15 residues. The germline CDR1 and CDR2 sequences are SEHNR and FQNEAQ (reference sequence). The CDR3 protein is CASRQTGGITDTQYF. The CDR3 DNA reads TGTGCCAGCAGACAGACAGGGGGCATCACAGATACGCAGTATTTT.

This rearrangement joins TRBV5-5 to TRBJ1-1; the match to TRBD1 covers 7 bases. J was trimmed by 1 base and V by 5 bases; bases with no gene match: 5. The germline CDR1 and CDR2 sequences are SGHKS and YYEKEE (reference sequence). CDR3 length: 14 residues. CDR3 region: CASSPRDRNTEAFF. For the CDR3, the DNA is TGTGCCAGCAGTCCCCGGGACAGGAACACTGAAGCTTTCTTT.

V usage is TRBV7-9 and J usage is TRBJ2-7; D unresolved. The ends were cut back, 5 bases at V and 3 bases at J, with 20 bases in the middle. The CDR3 consists of 16 residues. CDR1 and CDR2 from the germline V gene are SEHNR and FQNEAQ (reference sequence). In DNA, the CDR3 is TGTGCCAGCAGCCCAATAGGCGGAGAGATCAGCTACGAGCAGTACTTC. Translating it yields CASSPIGGEISYEQYF.

The genes are TRBV30 and TRBJ2-5, with D possibly TRBD2 on 5 matching bases. The CDR3 length is 16 residues. The V gene's germline CDR1 is GTSNPN and CDR2 SVGIG (reference sequence). With 3 bases removed from V and 1 base from J, the gap between germline ends came to 18 bases. CDR3 in DNA: TGTGCCTGGAGCATACCGGGCGGGTTCGGCCAAGAGACCCAGTACTTC. Encoded protein: CAWSIPGGFGQETQYF.

The chain recombines TRBV6-5 with TRBJ1-2; no clear D gene. The CDR3 sequence is 14 residues long. V was cut by 6 bases and J by 1 base, with 12 bases left in between. Germline V gene lookup returns CDR1 MNHEY and CDR2 SVGAGI. The CDR3 bases are TGTGCCAGCAGGAAAGACGGACTTAACTATGGCTACACCTTC. This translates into CASRKDGLNYGYTF.